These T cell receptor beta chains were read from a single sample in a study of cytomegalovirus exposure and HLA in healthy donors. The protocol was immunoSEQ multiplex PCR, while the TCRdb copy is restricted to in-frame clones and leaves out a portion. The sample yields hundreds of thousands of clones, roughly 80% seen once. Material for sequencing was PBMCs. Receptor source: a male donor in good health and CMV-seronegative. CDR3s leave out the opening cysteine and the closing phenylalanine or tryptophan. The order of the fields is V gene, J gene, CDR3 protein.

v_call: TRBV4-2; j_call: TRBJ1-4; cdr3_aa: ASSQDSGAREKLF
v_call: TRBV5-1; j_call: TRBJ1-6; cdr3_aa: ASSSFQGAGNNSPLH
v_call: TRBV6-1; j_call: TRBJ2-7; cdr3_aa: ASFLNGVPY
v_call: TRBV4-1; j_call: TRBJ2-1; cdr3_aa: ASSRGPGLDNEQF
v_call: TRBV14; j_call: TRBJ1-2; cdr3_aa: ASSRDLQGDRNGYT
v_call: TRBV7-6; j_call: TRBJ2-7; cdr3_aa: ASSLEAEEDYEQY
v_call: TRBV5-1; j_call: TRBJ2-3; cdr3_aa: ASSLTSGTTADTQY
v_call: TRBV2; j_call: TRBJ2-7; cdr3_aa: ASSDPGAVVYEQY
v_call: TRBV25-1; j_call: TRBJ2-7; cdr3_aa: ASSEYWHLFYEQY
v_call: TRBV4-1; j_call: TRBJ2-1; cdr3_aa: ASSQARTSGYNEQF
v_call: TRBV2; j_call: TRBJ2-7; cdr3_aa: ASSVTGGVTYEQY
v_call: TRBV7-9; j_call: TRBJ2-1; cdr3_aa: ASSLGGAARNEQF
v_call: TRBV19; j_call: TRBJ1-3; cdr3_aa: ASGEGSGNTIY
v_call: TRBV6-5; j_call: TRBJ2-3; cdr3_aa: ASTRLSPGADTQY